The 9 T cell receptor beta chains below come from one sample, sequenced in a study of blood T cell repertoires in COVID-19. Assay: immunoSEQ multiplex PCR; the TCRdb copy retains only in-frame clones and omits some. The table lists about 120,000 clones, over 60% of them singletons, with over 6.5% in the top ten. The sequencing input was peripheral blood. These receptors originate from a human donor in a cohort sampled during active COVID-19.

J is TRBJ2-3 and V is TRBV28; D possibly corresponds to TRBD1 (6 bases). V lost 4 bases and J 2 bases, leaving 16 bases between the germline ends. The germline CDR1 and CDR2 sequences are MDHEN and SYDVKM. The CDR3 length is 16 residues. The CDR3 coding sequence is TGTGCCAGCAGTTCTCCCGGGACAAGAGACACAGATACGCAGTATTTT. It translates to CASSSPGTRDTDTQYF.

The CDR3 DNA follows: TGTGCCAGCAGCCAAGAGGTGGGGGGCTATGGCTACACCTTC. Its protein product is CASSQEVGGYGYTF. This chain connects TRBV13 to TRBJ1-2; a weak D match, TRBD1 (5 bases). There are 14 residues in the CDR3. Germline CDR1 is PRHDT and CDR2 is FYEKMQ (reference sequence). The germline V and J ends were trimmed by 5 bases and 4 bases, with 14 bases remaining between them.

This chain links TRBV7-6 with TRBJ2-7, with 9 bases matching TRBD1. Germline-derived CDR1 and CDR2 are SGHVS and FNYEAQ. This CDR3 is 15 amino acids long. V was pared by 4 bases and J by 4 bases, with 8 bases of the junction left unmatched. The CDR3 spells CASSSGTGLTYEQYF. For the CDR3, the DNA is TGTGCCAGCAGCTCCGGGACAGGGTTAACTTACGAGCAGTACTTC.

The chain couples TRBV4-2 to TRBJ2-7; a weak D match, TRBD2 (5 bases). Germline values: CDR1 LGHNA, CDR2 YNFKEQ. This CDR3 is 17 amino acids long. V dropped 0 bases and J dropped 6 bases, with 21 bases sitting between them. CDR3: CASSQDWWRVRLGEQYF. CDR3 sequence (DNA): TGTGCCAGCAGCCAAGACTGGTGGCGGGTTCGTCTTGGCGAGCAGTACTTC.

This chain joins TRBV18 and TRBJ2-5; 14 bases match TRBD2. The CDR3 consists of 16 residues. The germline V gene has CDR1 KGHSH and CDR2 LQKENI. The V gene end was trimmed by 3 bases and the J gene end by 2 bases; junction bases not matched to a gene: 2. Written as DNA, the CDR3 is TGTGCCAGCTCACCGGGACTAGCGGGGGTACAAGAGACCCAGTACTTC. Translated, it gives CASSPGLAGVQETQYF.

This clone came up once. This chain connects TRBV27 to TRBJ2-7; weak D call: TRBD2 (5 bases). Germline CDR1 is MNHEY and CDR2 is SMNVEV (reference sequence). V was cut by 1 base and J by 5 bases, with 9 bases left in between. The CDR3 is 13 amino acids. CDR3 nucleotide sequence: TGTGCCAGCAGTTTATTAGGGAGCAACGAGCAGTACTTC. Its translation: CASSLLGSNEQYF.

This clone occurred a few times. The CDR3 nucleotides read TGTGCCAGCAGTAGATCCGGGCGGCCGGGACAGGGATCCTACGAGCAGTACTTC. This sequence encodes CASSRSGRPGQGSYEQYF. This sequence joins TRBV2 and TRBJ2-7; TRBD1 matches 9 bases. V shed 5 bases and J 1 base; nucleotides not matched to a gene: 15. The CDR3 runs to 18 residues. CDR1 SNHLY and CDR2 FYNNEI come from the germline V gene.

This sequence joins TRBV6-5 and TRBJ2-7; D not resolved. V lost 6 bases, J lost 5 bases, and 17 bases lay in between. The CDR3 has 14 amino acids. CDR1 and CDR2 (germline): MNHEY, SVGAGI. The CDR3 nucleotides read TGTGCCAGCAGCCTTAGACTGGTTTCTGACGAGCAGTACTTC. Amino acids: CASSLRLVSDEQYF.

CDR3 DNA sequence: TGTGCCAGCAGCCCAGCCCTTGGCGGGAGGCATTCCTACGAGCAGTACTTC. Amino acids: CASSPALGGRHSYEQYF. V and J are TRBV5-5 and TRBJ2-7; 8 nucleotides line up with TRBD2. J gave up 1 base and V 4 bases, and 13 bases lay outside the gene matches. The length of the CDR3 is 17 residues. Germline V gene sequence: CDR1 SGHKS, CDR2 YYEKEE (reference sequence).